This paragraph covers one T cell receptor (beta chain) sequence. Its antigen is currently unknown. The CDR3 sequence is 15 residues long. Germline V gives CDR1 SGHAT, CDR2 FQNNGV. J gave up 7 bases and V 5 bases, and 4 bases lay outside the gene matches. The data stem from a study of tumor-infiltrating lymphocytes in primary liver carcinoma. Overall study results and limits: Top-250-clone fractions were significantly higher in tumors than in blood (p = 0.039). Pairs of tumor regions overlapped more than tumor-adjacent and tumor-blood pairs did.

RNA was extracted from whole blood without cell sorting, alongside germline DNA. Patients carried chronic HBV infection without prior treatment. TCR beta cDNA was reverse-transcribed from 400 to 500 ng of total RNA. The reaction used a constant-region primer and ProtoScript II reverse transcriptase. Libraries of TCR beta came from three nested multiplex PCR rounds with slightly modified ARM-PCR. Both of the initial two PCR rounds ran for nine to eleven cycles and employed TRBV1-TRBV30 forward primers alongside a C-beta reverse primer. Each CDR3 protein is one row after TCRdb ran MiXCR on the multiplex PCR reads. The top ten hold under 8.5% of the sample, which has 300,000 to 350,000 distinct CDR3 sequences, around 60% seen once.

This TCR came from a man between 40 and 49 years old with primary liver carcinoma and hepatitis B virus infection. The rearrangement uses TRBV11-2 and TRBJ2-2; TRBD2 aligns across 13 bases. The sample comprised peripheral blood. The CDR3 DNA follows: TGTGCCAGCAGCAGGACTAGCGGGAGCATCGGGGAGCTGTTTTTT. Protein: CASSRTSGSIGELFF.